This is a list of T cell receptor beta chains from one sample in a study of cytomegalovirus exposure and HLA in healthy donors. TCRdb's copy holds only in-frame clones and misses some; the assay was immunoSEQ multiplex PCR. The listing records 110,000 to 150,000 clones. What was sequenced was PBMCs. The receptors stem from a male donor in good health and CMV-seronegative. Each CDR3 is given with its conserved first and last residue. A D gene is named only where the DNA matches it firmly.

V gene	D gene	J gene	CDR3 DNA	CDR3 protein
TRBV10-3	NA	TRBJ1-1	TGTGCCATCAGTGAGGGGAGTGGAACTGAAGCTTTCTTT	CAISEGSGTEAFF
TRBV7-7	TRBD2	TRBJ2-5	TGTGCTAGCAGCTTAGGCAGTAGCGGGGAAGAGACCCAGTACTTC	CASSLGSSGEETQYF
TRBV4-1	TRBD2	TRBJ2-1	TGCGCCAGCAGCCAGGGTACGGGACTAGCGCATGAGCAGTTCTTC	CASSQGTGLAHEQFF
TRBV19	NA	TRBJ2-2	TGTGCCAGTAGTATAGGGGGGGGCCTGGGCACCGGGGAGCTGTTTTTT	CASSIGGGLGTGELFF
TRBV5-1	TRBD2	TRBJ2-1	TGCGCCAGCAACTCGGGGGGGAGCGAGAATGAGCAGTTCTTC	CASNSGGSENEQFF
TRBV12-2	NA	TRBJ2-7	TGTGCAAGTCGCCCGCCCTCTGGGACAGGGGCCTGCGAGCAGTACTTC	CASRPPSGTGACEQYF
TRBV15	TRBD1	TRBJ2-5	TGTGCCACCAGCAGAGACAGGGGGCAAGAGACCCAGTACTTC	CATSRDRGQETQYF
TRBV7-2	NA	TRBJ1-2	TGTGCCAGCAGCCCCGGCGGAATAGTTAACTATGGCTACACCTTC	CASSPGGIVNYGYTF
TRBV6-7	NA	TRBJ2-4	TGTGCCAGCAGTTACGAGGACGGGGACTCTTTAGCCAAAAACATTCAGTACTTC	CASSYEDGDSLAKNIQYF
TRBV10-3	NA	TRBJ2-7	TGTGCCATCTATGACAGGGGAAGCGGGAGGCCGGGGGAGCAGTACTTC	CAIYDRGSGRPGEQYF
TRBV6-1	NA	TRBJ2-1	TGTGCCAGCACCAAGGGGACAAACACCTACAATGAGCAGTTCTTC	CASTKGTNTYNEQFF
TRBV4-3	NA	TRBJ2-7	TGCGCCAGCAGCCAAGATCTTAGCTACTCCTACGAGCAGTACTTC	CASSQDLSYSYEQYF
TRBV25-1	TRBD2	TRBJ2-7	TGTGCCAGCAGCCATAGCGGGAGTGGCAACGAGCAGTACTTC	CASSHSGSGNEQYF